This T cell receptor beta chain was captured in a study of PD-L1 blockade in urothelial cancer. The repertoire was sequenced with immunoSEQ multiplex PCR; TCRdb's copy has only in-frame clones and lacks some. This sample has 35,000 to 50,000 clones, with 81% found just once. V was trimmed by 5 bases and J by 1 base, leaving 11 bases between them. The length of the CDR3 is 14 residues. In germline, CDR1 is MNHEY, CDR2 SVGAGI. The V call is TRBV6-5, the J call TRBJ1-1; no clear D. The receptor was derived from a man in his 70s with urothelial cancer. Here the sequenced sample was PBMCs, taken around atezolizumab (anti-PD-L1) treatment. The CDR3 reads CASSPRAPNTEAFF. The CDR3 nucleotides read TGTGCCAGCAGTCCTCGAGCACCGAACACTGAAGCTTTCTTT.